This TCR beta chain was retrieved from a study of blood T cell repertoires in COVID-19. About the study: COVID-19 samples from acute and convalescent phases originated in the United States, Italy and Spain.

Regarding this clone: The same CDR3 can be traced to other DNA sequences in this sample.

Participants in the exposed group had met a COVID-19 case in the 2 weeks before joining the study. V was clipped by 3 bases and J by 5 bases; unmatched bases: 1. Germline assignment: CDR1 KGHSH and CDR2 LQKENI. This CDR3 spans 13 amino acids. Per the study methods: Nucleated cell counts were estimated from reference gene primer amplification. Measured with immunoSEQ multiplex PCR; TCRdb has only the in-frame clones, and not every one. V and J calls and clone size are as listed in that table; D and trimming were resolved from the DNA. Here the sample spans 250,000 or so clones, 70% to 90% being singletons.

The receptor's source is a woman aged 45-65 years who had been exposed to COVID-19. J is TRBJ1-1 and V is TRBV18, with TRBD1 matching over 9 bases. The sequencing input was PBMCs or T cells enriched from blood (not recorded which). The CDR3 loop reads CASSPTGGTEAFF. The CDR3 DNA sequence: TGTGCCAGCTCACCGACAGGGGGAACTGAAGCTTTCTTT.